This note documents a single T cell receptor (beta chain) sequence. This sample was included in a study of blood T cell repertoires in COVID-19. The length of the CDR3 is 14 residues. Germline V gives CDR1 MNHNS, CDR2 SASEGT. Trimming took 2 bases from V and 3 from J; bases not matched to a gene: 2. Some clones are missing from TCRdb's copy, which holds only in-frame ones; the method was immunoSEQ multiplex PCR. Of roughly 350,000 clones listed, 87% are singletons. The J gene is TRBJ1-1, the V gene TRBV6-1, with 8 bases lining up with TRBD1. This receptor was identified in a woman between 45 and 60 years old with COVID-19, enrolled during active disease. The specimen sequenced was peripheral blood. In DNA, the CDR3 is TGTGCCAGCAGTGAACAACAGGGGGACACTGAAGCTTTCTTT. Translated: CASSEQQGDTEAFF.